The rows below give T cell receptor beta chains drawn from one sample of a study of regulatory T cells in long-lasting Graves disease. TCRdb passed the multiplex PCR reads through MiXCR, listing each CDR3 protein once. The sample carries fewer than 450,000 distinct CDR3 sequences, roughly 15% recorded once. These same records also appear under a second study, on T cells in Graves' hyperthyroidism and ophthalmopathy.

The sample was peripheral blood mononuclear cells (PBMCs), taken at new diagnosis, from a patient treated with antithyroid drugs. The origin of the receptors is a woman aged 40 to 50 with Graves disease. The CDR3 runs from the conserved cysteine through the conserved F or W. The D gene is left open where the match is weak. Rows may omit the clone size; those that give it use once, few, many or a size class.

v_call: TRBV6-2/TRBV6-3
cdr3_length: 18
j_call: TRBJ2-7
d_call: NA
clone_size: NA
cdr3_aa: CASSYNQGGGLKTYEQYF
cdr3_nt: TGTGCCAGCAGTTACAACCAGGGAGGCGGACTCAAAACCTACGAGCAGTACTTC

v_call: TRBV30
cdr3_length: 14
j_call: TRBJ1-5
d_call: NA
clone_size: NA
cdr3_aa: CAWSYGIGNQPQHF
cdr3_nt: TGTGCCTGGAGTTACGGGATTGGCAATCAGCCCCAGCATTTT

v_call: TRBV29-1
cdr3_length: 11
j_call: TRBJ1-2
d_call: NA
clone_size: NA
cdr3_aa: CSGGGAYGYTF
cdr3_nt: TGCAGCGGCGGGGGGGCCTATGGCTACACCTTC

v_call: TRBV2
cdr3_length: 16
j_call: TRBJ2-1
d_call: TRBD2
clone_size: NA
cdr3_aa: CASKGDGLAGDDEQFF
cdr3_nt: TGTGCCAGCAAGGGGGATGGACTAGCGGGAGACGATGAGCAGTTCTTC

v_call: TRBV6-1
cdr3_length: 14
j_call: TRBJ1-2
d_call: NA
clone_size: many
cdr3_aa: CASSEVDAIYGYTF
cdr3_nt: TGTGCCAGCAGTGAAGTGGACGCCATCTATGGCTACACCTTC

v_call: TRBV30
cdr3_length: 12
j_call: TRBJ2-5
d_call: NA
clone_size: many
cdr3_aa: CAWTPTSGTQYF
cdr3_nt: TGTGCCTGGACCCCGACTAGTGGGACCCAGTACTTC

v_call: TRBV27
cdr3_length: 15
j_call: TRBJ2-5
d_call: TRBD1
clone_size: many
cdr3_aa: CASSPGQVTGETQYF
cdr3_nt: TGTGCCAGCAGTCCCGGACAGGTCACAGGGGAGACCCAGTACTTC

v_call: TRBV29-1
cdr3_length: 18
j_call: TRBJ2-1
d_call: TRBD2
clone_size: NA
cdr3_aa: CSVEKRGGSGSPYNEQFF
cdr3_nt: TGCAGCGTTGAAAAGCGGGGGGGCAGCGGGAGTCCCTACAATGAGCAGTTCTTC

v_call: TRBV2
cdr3_length: 15
j_call: TRBJ2-7
d_call: TRBD2
clone_size: few
cdr3_aa: CASSETLAVSYEQYF
cdr3_nt: TGTGCCAGCAGTGAAACACTAGCGGTTTCCTACGAGCAGTACTTC

v_call: TRBV6-5
cdr3_length: 14
j_call: TRBJ1-6
d_call: NA
clone_size: many
cdr3_aa: CASSLRGSSSPLHF
cdr3_nt: TGTGCCAGCAGTTTAAGGGGGTCGAGTTCACCCCTCCACTTT

v_call: TRBV10-3
cdr3_length: 15
j_call: TRBJ2-1
d_call: NA
clone_size: many
cdr3_aa: CAISEKSSSYNEQFF
cdr3_nt: TGTGCCATCAGTGAAAAATCGAGCTCCTACAATGAGCAGTTCTTC

v_call: TRBV11-3
cdr3_length: 19
j_call: TRBJ1-5
d_call: TRBD1
clone_size: many
cdr3_aa: CASSPPGQQGDWGNQPQHF
cdr3_nt: TGTGCCAGCAGCCCACCGGGACAGCAAGGGGATTGGGGCAATCAGCCCCAGCATTTT

v_call: TRBV11-3
cdr3_length: 12
j_call: TRBJ2-2
d_call: NA
clone_size: NA
cdr3_aa: CASSFLEKELFF
cdr3_nt: TGTGCCAGCAGCTTCCTGGAGAAGGAGCTGTTTTTT

v_call: TRBV7-2
cdr3_length: 14
j_call: TRBJ1-1
d_call: NA
clone_size: many
cdr3_aa: CASSLVQGNTEAFF
cdr3_nt: TGTGCCAGCAGCTTAGTACAGGGGAACACTGAAGCTTTCTTT

v_call: TRBV5-6
cdr3_length: 14
j_call: TRBJ2-4
d_call: NA
clone_size: many
cdr3_aa: CASSLGQTGSTGYF
cdr3_nt: TGTGCCAGCAGCTTGGGACAGACCGGGTCAACAGGGTACTTC

v_call: TRBV12-3/TRBV12-4
cdr3_length: 14
j_call: TRBJ2-7
d_call: NA
clone_size: many
cdr3_aa: CASIKFLYTHEQYF
cdr3_nt: TGTGCCAGCATAAAGTTCCTTTATACCCACGAGCAGTACTTC

v_call: TRBV28
cdr3_length: 13
j_call: TRBJ1-2
d_call: NA
clone_size: NA
cdr3_aa: CATPIAGRDGYTF
cdr3_nt: TGTGCCACCCCTATCGCAGGGAGGGATGGCTACACCTTC

v_call: TRBV12-3/TRBV12-4
cdr3_length: 15
j_call: TRBJ1-4
d_call: NA
clone_size: many
cdr3_aa: CASMDEPGQPPRLFF
cdr3_nt: TGTGCCAGCATGGATGAACCGGGCCAACCCCCGAGACTGTTTTTT

v_call: TRBV20-1
cdr3_length: 12
j_call: TRBJ1-1
d_call: NA
clone_size: few
cdr3_aa: CSARDGAAEAFF
cdr3_nt: TGCAGTGCTAGAGACGGGGCCGCTGAAGCTTTCTTT

v_call: TRBV7-8
cdr3_length: 19
j_call: TRBJ2-5
d_call: TRBD1
clone_size: NA
cdr3_aa: CASRLPRVGDRKIQETQYF
cdr3_nt: TGTGCCAGCAGGCTACCAAGGGTAGGGGACAGAAAGATCCAAGAGACCCAGTACTTC

v_call: TRBV25-1
cdr3_length: 15
j_call: TRBJ2-7
d_call: NA
clone_size: few
cdr3_aa: CASSEYGGRVHEQYF
cdr3_nt: TGTGCCAGCAGTGAATACGGGGGCAGGGTCCACGAGCAGTACTTC

v_call: TRBV28
cdr3_length: 12
j_call: TRBJ2-7
d_call: NA
clone_size: few
cdr3_aa: CASSLPGSEQYF
cdr3_nt: TGTGCCAGCAGTTTGCCCGGGAGCGAGCAGTACTTC

v_call: TRBV10-2
cdr3_length: 14
j_call: TRBJ2-2
d_call: TRBD2
clone_size: few
cdr3_aa: CASITSGNTGELFF
cdr3_nt: TGCGCCAGCATTACTAGCGGGAACACCGGGGAGCTGTTTTTT

v_call: TRBV18
cdr3_length: 12
j_call: TRBJ1-2
d_call: NA
clone_size: NA
cdr3_aa: CASSPRSEGYTF
cdr3_nt: TGTGCCAGCTCACCACGTTCGGAGGGCTACACCTTC

v_call: TRBV7-3
cdr3_length: 17
j_call: TRBJ2-7
d_call: TRBD1
clone_size: many
cdr3_aa: CASSVDRGLVGTYEQYF
cdr3_nt: TGTGCCAGCAGCGTCGACAGGGGGCTAGTTGGAACCTACGAGCAGTACTTC

v_call: TRBV19
cdr3_length: 15
j_call: TRBJ2-1
d_call: NA
clone_size: many
cdr3_aa: CASSIAGASSDEQFF
cdr3_nt: TGTGCCAGTAGTATTGCAGGGGCTAGCAGCGATGAGCAGTTCTTC

v_call: TRBV29-1
cdr3_length: 15
j_call: TRBJ2-1
d_call: TRBD2
clone_size: many
cdr3_aa: CSVVPTGLAGWGRFF
cdr3_nt: TGCAGCGTTGTCCCCACGGGGCTAGCGGGGTGGGGTCGGTTCTTC

v_call: TRBV28
cdr3_length: 16
j_call: TRBJ2-7
d_call: TRBD1
clone_size: many
cdr3_aa: CASSPTGGQSSYEQYF
cdr3_nt: TGTGCCAGCAGTCCTACAGGGGGCCAGAGCTCCTACGAGCAGTACTTC

v_call: TRBV6-1
cdr3_length: 13
j_call: TRBJ2-2
d_call: NA
clone_size: few
cdr3_aa: CASTGFGTGELFF
cdr3_nt: TGTGCCAGCACCGGGTTTGGGACCGGGGAGCTGTTTTTT

v_call: TRBV5-1
cdr3_length: 13
j_call: TRBJ1-2
d_call: NA
clone_size: NA
cdr3_aa: CASSLGGENGYTF
cdr3_nt: TGCGCCAGCAGCTTAGGAGGAGAGAATGGCTACACCTTC

v_call: TRBV2
cdr3_length: 14
j_call: TRBJ2-7
d_call: NA
clone_size: many
cdr3_aa: CASSPTTSSYEQYF
cdr3_nt: TGTGCCAGCAGCCCGACTACGAGCTCCTACGAGCAGTACTTC